The clone carrying this TCR beta chain occurred a few times. Its antigen remains unidentified. The sample comes from a study of T cells after yellow fever vaccination. Study summary: Fractions of low cell number were prepared using SMART-Seq v4 Ultra Low Input. The study's findings and limits: Boosting was followed by the reappearance of most primary-vaccination clones (about 96% CD4, roughly 90% CD8). The appearance of a small share of clonotypes in both CD4 and CD8 compartments was observed.

The CDR3 extends over 14 amino acids. Germline CDR1 is SGHRS and CDR2 is YFSETQ. Trimming cost V 3 bases and J 4 bases; bases outside gene matches: 4. UMIs were added to TCR cDNA along with a universal primer site when it was made by 5'RACE template switching. TCRdb passed the 5' RACE reads through MiXCR, listing each CDR3 protein once. The table lists about 220,000 distinct CDR3 sequences, approximately 3.2% of them singletons, with under 3.5% in the top ten. This sample comprised CD4+ T cells sorted from PBMCs, obtained 10 days after the yellow fever booster vaccination. The sequence came from a man between 18 and 29 years old who received the YFV17D yellow fever vaccine. The V and J genes are TRBV5-1 and TRBJ1-3, with 7 nucleotides matching TRBD1. DNA of the CDR3: TGCGCCAGCAGCTGGACAGGAGCGGGAAACACCATATATTTT. Its protein is CASSWTGAGNTIYF.